The 27 T cell receptor beta chains reported below all come from one sample, sequenced in a study of T cell repertoires in cytomegalovirus infection. These TCRs' antigens remain unknown. MiXCR, run by TCRdb on the reads, gives a single entry per CDR3 protein. The sample holds around 69,000 distinct CDR3 sequences, around 30% seen once. Specimen: CD8+ T cells from cultured PBMCs, collected from culture after CMV antigen stimulation. These TCRs come from a human donor in good health (CMV status not recorded). Some clones in this sample may be carry-over from other donors' samples.

This clonotype was observed once. The V call is TRBV15, the J call TRBJ2-3; 9 nucleotides line up with TRBD2. This CDR3 is built from 16 residues. CDR1 is LNHNV and CDR2 is YYDKDF in the germline V gene (reference sequence). The junction had 12 bases not matched to a gene; V was cut back by 8 bases and J by 3 bases. The CDR3 DNA reads TGTGCCACCTCGCAGCCGGAAGCGGGGGGAACAGATACGCAGTATTTT. Amino acid sequence: CATSQPEAGGTDTQYF.

CDR3 sequence: CASSLAGTSTNEQFF. The CDR3 DNA is TGTGCCAGCAGTTTAGCCGGGACTAGCACCAATGAGCAGTTCTTC. The chain joins TRBV27 to TRBJ2-1; TRBD2 agrees at 9 bases. The V segment lost 2 bases and the J segment 6 bases; nucleotides outside the gene matches: 5. Germline lookup yields CDR1 MNHEY and CDR2 SMNVEV (reference sequence). The CDR3 consists of 15 residues.

The V and J genes are TRBV29-1 and TRBJ2-7; D is unclear. The germline gives CDR1 SQVTM, CDR2 ANQGSEA. Trimming left V 5 bases short and J 0 bases short, with 11 bases between. The CDR3 extends over 13 amino acids. Here the CDR3 reads CSVQSGSSYEQYF. Here the CDR3 DNA reads TGCAGCGTTCAATCGGGCAGCTCCTACGAGCAGTACTTC.

The chain couples TRBV28 to TRBJ2-4; D unresolved. The CDR3 extends over 15 amino acids. Germline loops: CDR1 MDHEN, CDR2 SYDVKM. The germline V and J ends were trimmed by 5 bases and 1 base, with 12 bases remaining between them. The DNA of the CDR3 is TGTGCCAGCAGTCCGGCCGACAATGCCAAAAACATTCAGTACTTC. Translation: CASSPADNAKNIQYF. The complete variable domain, with remaining parts taken from reference TRBV28 and TRBJ2-4, reads DVKVTQSSRYLVKRTGEKVFLECVQDMDHENMFWYRQDPGLGLRLIYFSYDVKMKEKGDIPEGYSVSREKKERFSLILESASTNQTSMYLCASSPADNAKNIQYFGAGTRLSVL.

In regard to this clonotype: Relative to the germline gene, one junction end is altered; a read error may explain this. The J gene is TRBJ2-7, the V gene TRBV7-8; 7 bases map to TRBD1. Germline assignment: CDR1 SGHVS and CDR2 FQNEAQ. The CDR3 covers 15 residues. The CDR3: CSSSTTLGTAYEQYF. In DNA form, the CDR3 reads TGTTCCAGCAGCACTACCCTCGGGACAGCCTACGAGCAGTACTTC.

This clonotype appeared a few times. The CDR3 sequence: CASSSPRRTDEQFF. In DNA, the CDR3 is TGTGCCAGCAGCTCTCCCCGGCGAACGGATGAGCAGTTCTTC. This chain uses TRBV7-2 with TRBJ2-1; the D is unclear. The CDR3 has 14 residues. Germline values: CDR1 SGHTA, CDR2 FQGNSA. V lost 4 bases and J 8 bases, leaving 15 bases between the germline ends.

This chain uses TRBV4-3 with TRBJ2-2, with D perhaps TRBD1 (6 bases). The CDR3 sequence is 17 residues long. The V end lost 4 bases, the J end lost 0 bases, and 15 bases lay between the germline ends. Per germline, CDR1 LGHNA and CDR2 YSLEER. CDR3: CASSLLLGTTNTGELFF. The DNA for the CDR3 is TGCGCCAGCAGCCTTCTACTCGGGACAACGAACACCGGGGAGCTGTTTTTT.

This clonotype was seen a handful of times. V usage is TRBV7-9 and J usage is TRBJ2-5, with 7 bases fitting TRBD1. From germline, CDR1 is SEHNR and CDR2 FQNEAQ (reference sequence). Losses at the gene ends were 4 bases for V and 6 bases for J; bases not matched to a gene: 5. CDR3 length: 13 residues. The DNA for the CDR3 is TGTGCCAGCAGCTCCCGACAGGGAAAGACCCAGTACTTC. Translation: CASSSRQGKTQYF. The full variable domain, rest sourced from reference TRBV7-9 and TRBJ2-5, is DTGVSQNPRHKITKRGQNVTFRCDPISEHNRLYWYRQTLGQGPEFLTYFQNEAQLEKSRLLSDRFSAERPKGSFSTLEIQRTEQGDSAMYLCASSSRQGKTQYFGPGTRLLVL.

This clonotype was seen many times. The V and J genes are TRBV12-3 or TRBV12-4 and TRBJ2-7; TRBD2 matches at 11 bases. V lost 2 bases and J lost 0; bases outside the gene matches: 9. CDR3 size: 18 residues. CDR3: CASSLRLAGGPSSYEQYF. CDR3 nucleotides: TGTGCCAGCAGTTTAAGATTAGCGGGAGGGCCAAGCTCCTACGAGCAGTACTTC.

On this clonotype itself: A read error is likely, as this CDR3 ends without the conserved phenylalanine or tryptophan. The chain uses TRBV7-6 and TRBJ2-3; no clear D. The CDR3 covers 12 residues. The germline V gene has CDR1 SGHVS and CDR2 FNYEAQ. The V end lost 6 bases, the J end lost 5 bases, and 9 bases lay between the germline ends. CDR3 loop: CASSPGLDTQYL. CDR3 sequence (DNA): TGTGCCAGCAGTCCTGGTCTAGATACGCAGTATCTT.

This clonotype was seen at least ten times. The chain has TRBV11-1 and TRBJ2-2; D assignment may be TRBD1 or TRBD2 (5 bases each). The germline V gene encodes CDR1 SGHAT and CDR2 FQDESV (reference sequence). The CDR3 is 13 residues long. Trimming shortened V by 1 base and J by 6 bases, and 6 bases separated the two germline ends. The CDR3 loop reads CASSLVGAGELFF. The CDR3 coding sequence is TGTGCCAGCAGCTTAGTGGGGGCCGGGGAGCTGTTTTTT.

The rearrangement links TRBV6-2 or TRBV6-3 to TRBJ2-7; TRBD1 or TRBD2 may be the D gene (5 bases each). The CDR3 sequence is 13 residues long. Trimming stripped 5 bases from V and 3 bases from J, with 11 bases between. Per the germline V gene, CDR1 is MNHEY and CDR2 is SVGEGT. The DNA for the CDR3 is TGTGCCAGCAGTGTGGGGACCGGCTACGAGCAGTACTTC. Encoded protein: CASSVGTGYEQYF.

This clonotype was counted a few times. The chain recombines TRBV5-1 with TRBJ1-6; D ambiguous. This CDR3 spans 17 amino acids. CDR1 and CDR2 (germline): SGHRS, YFSETQ. V lost 4 bases to trimming and J lost 6 bases, with 20 bases between them. In nucleotides, the CDR3 is TGCGCCAGCAGCCCACAACGAACGGGAATCTTTAATTCACCCCTCCACTTT. The encoded protein is CASSPQRTGIFNSPLHF.

The chain has TRBV4-3 and TRBJ2-1, with TRBD2 identical over 9 bases. Losses at the gene ends were 0 bases for V and 4 bases for J; bases not matched to a gene: 7. The CDR3 length is 17 residues. CDR1 is LGHNA and CDR2 is YSLEER in the germline V gene. CDR3 amino acids: CASSQDPSGGTYNEQFF. The CDR3 DNA follows: TGCGCCAGCAGCCAAGATCCAAGCGGGGGGACATACAATGAGCAGTTCTTC.

The chain carries TRBV7-6 and TRBJ1-5; D is possibly TRBD1 (6 bases). V lost 5 bases to trimming and J lost 2 bases, with 10 bases between them. The germline V gene encodes CDR1 SGHVS and CDR2 FNYEAQ. This CDR3 contains 14 residues. In DNA form, the CDR3 reads TGTGCCAGCAGCGAGGACAGAGGCAATCAGCCCCAGCATTTT. Translation: CASSEDRGNQPQHF. Filled out from reference TRBV7-6 and TRBJ1-5, the complete variable domain reads GAGVSQSPRYKVTKRGQDVALRCDPISGHVSLYWYRQALGQGPEFLTYFNYEAQQDKSGLPNDRFSAERPEGSISTLTIQRTEQRDSAMYRCASSEDRGNQPQHFGDGTRLSIL.

This rearrangement joins TRBV14 to TRBJ1-1, with a possible D match to TRBD1 (5 bases). CDR3 length equals 14 residues. V dropped 3 bases and J dropped 10 bases, with 18 bases sitting between them. The germline CDR1 and CDR2 sequences are SGHDN and FVKESK. The CDR3 bases are TGTGCCAGCAGCCAGGTGTCGGGACTTAACGGAGCTTTCTTT. Encoded protein: CASSQVSGLNGAFF.

This clonotype appeared a few times. This chain uses TRBV19 with TRBJ1-6; perhaps TRBD1 as D (6 bases). V was clipped by 9 bases and J by 5 bases, with 17 bases between them. CDR3 length equals 15 residues. The germline V gene encodes CDR1 LNHDA and CDR2 SQIVND (reference sequence). The CDR3 nucleotides read TGTGCCAGCCAAGGATGGGACAATAATAATTCACCCCTCCACTTT. Amino acid sequence: CASQGWDNNNSPLHF.

The V gene is TRBV12-3 or TRBV12-4, the J gene TRBJ2-7, with 10 positions matching TRBD1. This CDR3 region has 15 residues. With 6 bases clipped from V and 4 bases from J, the junction kept 9 bases outside the gene matches. CDR3 DNA: TGTGCCAGCAGAGGAGTCGGACAGGGGGATTACGAGCAGTACTTC. Amino acids: CASRGVGQGDYEQYF.

V usage is TRBV5-4 and J usage is TRBJ2-1; TRBD1 matches 9 bases. V dropped 4 bases and J dropped 2; count of bases not matched to a gene: 7. Per the germline V gene, CDR1 is SGHNT and CDR2 is YYREEE (reference sequence). This CDR3 is 16 amino acids long. CDR3 nucleotide sequence: TGTGCCAGCAGCATATCCGGGACAGGGCCCTACAATGAGCAGTTCTTC. The encoded protein is CASSISGTGPYNEQFF.

The V gene is TRBV27, the J gene TRBJ1-6; D is undetermined. The CDR3 loop spans 19 amino acids. V lost 0 bases and J 5 bases, leaving 20 bases between the germline ends. The V gene's germline CDR1 is MNHEY and CDR2 SMNVEV (reference sequence). The CDR3 region is CASSLSPLKVETDNSPLHF. CDR3 coding DNA: TGTGCCAGCAGTTTATCGCCGCTAAAAGTGGAGACCGATAATTCACCCCTCCACTTT.

The V gene is TRBV27, the J gene TRBJ2-1, with 7 bases aligning to TRBD2. The germline V gene encodes CDR1 MNHEY and CDR2 SMNVEV (reference sequence). V was pared by 3 bases and J by 3 bases, with 2 bases of the junction left unmatched. The length of the CDR3 is 14 residues. This CDR3 reads CASSLASGYNEQFF. The CDR3 nucleotides read TGTGCCAGCAGTTTGGCTAGCGGCTACAATGAGCAGTTCTTC.

V gene TRBV7-2 combines with J gene TRBJ2-1, with D hard to call. This CDR3 comprises 11 residues. Germline-derived CDR1 and CDR2 are SGHTA and FQGNSA. Trimming took 1 base from V and 7 from J, leaving 2 bases between them. In DNA, the CDR3 is TGTGCCAGCAGCTTAGTGAATGAGCAGTTCTTC. Translation gives CASSLVNEQFF.

V gene TRBV2 combines with J gene TRBJ2-3; the D is unclear. V was clipped by 8 bases and J by 3 bases, with 12 bases between them. This CDR3 has 13 amino acids. Germline CDR1 is SNHLY and CDR2 is FYNNEI. The CDR3 DNA reads as TGTGCCAGCCCAAGCCTCGTTACAGATACGCAGTATTTT. Amino acid sequence: CASPSLVTDTQYF. Together with reference TRBV2 and TRBJ2-3, the CDR3 gives the full variable domain: EPEVTQTPSHQVTQMGQEVILRCVPISNHLYFYWYRQILGQKVEFLVSFYNNEISEKSEIFDDQFSVERPDGSNFTLKIRSTKLEDSAMYFCASPSLVTDTQYFGPGTRLTVL.

In this sample, this clonotype turned up many times. This sequence joins TRBV7-2 and TRBJ2-7, with D maybe TRBD1 (6 bases). The germline CDR1 and CDR2 sequences are SGHTA and FQGNSA. V lost 0 bases to trimming and J lost 5 bases, with 20 bases between them. The CDR3 is 17 amino acids. CDR3 in amino acids: CASSLAVWAGDNDEQYF. The CDR3 DNA is TGTGCCAGCAGCTTAGCAGTGTGGGCAGGGGATAATGACGAGCAGTACTTC.

This clonotype occurred a few times. V gene TRBV5-5 combines with J gene TRBJ2-1; tentative D call: TRBD2 (6 bases). With 0 bases removed from V and 4 bases from J, the gap between germline ends came to 14 bases. The CDR3 extends over 16 amino acids. Germline CDR1 SGHKS, CDR2 YYEKEE (reference sequence). The CDR3 DNA reads TGTGCCAGCAGCTTGGATCTCGGGGGAACTTACAATGAGCAGTTCTTC. Its protein is CASSLDLGGTYNEQFF.

This clonotype has more than one count but fewer than ten. The chain has TRBV19 and TRBJ1-1, with 7 bases identical to TRBD1. Germline V lookup: CDR1 LNHDA, CDR2 SQIVND (reference sequence). This CDR3 region has 14 residues. Trimming at V came to 5 bases and at J to 7 bases, leaving 10 bases not matched to a gene. The CDR3 DNA reads TGTGCCAGTAGTGCGGACAGGTTGAACGGTGAAGCTTTCTTT. Translating gives CASSADRLNGEAFF.

This clonotype was detected ten times or more. The chain couples TRBV11-2 to TRBJ1-3; D remains ambiguous. The CDR3 has 15 amino acids. Germline CDR1 SGHAT, CDR2 FQNNGV. The V and J ends lost 5 bases and 0 bases respectively, with 11 bases between them. The CDR3: CASSPLSPSGNTIYF. For the CDR3, the DNA is TGTGCCAGCAGCCCTTTGAGTCCCTCTGGAAACACCATATATTTT. Based on the CDR3 plus reference TRBV11-2 and TRBJ1-3, the full variable domain is EAGVAQSPRYKIIEKRQSVAFWCNPISGHATLYWYQQILGQGPKLLIQFQNNGVVDDSQLPKDRFSAERLKGVDSTLKIQPAKLEDSAVYLCASSPLSPSGNTIYFGEGSWLTVV.